These 9 T cell receptor beta chains were sequenced from one sample in a study of monozygotic twins with inflammatory bowel disease. TCRdb reprocessed the 5' RACE reads, keeping one entry per CDR3 protein, no DNA. The table for this sample gives fewer than 200,000 distinct CDR3 sequences. Sequenced: blood. The receptors stem from a human donor with ulcerative colitis or Crohn's disease, or a healthy co-twin of an affected twin (not recorded which).

V gene TRBV5-1 combines with J gene TRBJ1-1; there is no DNA to check the TCRdb D call of TRBD1. From germline, CDR1 is SGHRS and CDR2 YFSETQ. The CDR3 is 14 residues long. CDR3 loop: CASRTGGQNTEAFF.

The rearrangement joins TRBV6-5 to TRBJ2-7; TCRdb's assignment of TRBD2 cannot be checked, as there is no DNA. Germline loops: CDR1 MNHEY, CDR2 SVGAGI. The CDR3 has 18 residues. The CDR3: CASSYGFNSGRVPHEQYF.

The chain carries TRBV11-2 and TRBJ1-1. This CDR3 contains 14 residues. Germline V gene lookup returns CDR1 SGHAT and CDR2 FQNNGV. The CDR3 spells CASSLVLPNTEAFF.

The chain carries TRBV3-1 and TRBJ1-3; TCRdb's D call, TRBD1, is unchecked because there is no DNA. This CDR3 is built from 17 residues. Germline V gene lookup returns CDR1 LGHDT and CDR2 YNNKEL (reference sequence). The chain's CDR3 is CASSQRRDPSSGNTIYF.

The V gene is TRBV19, the J gene TRBJ1-5; the D call of TRBD1 rests on TCRdb alone, since no DNA is present to check it. There are 14 residues in the CDR3. Germline-derived CDR1 and CDR2 are LNHDA and SQIVND (reference sequence). CDR3 sequence: CASSNQGSNQPQHF.

The chain recombines TRBV7-3 with TRBJ2-3; the TCRdb call, TRBD2, lacks DNA for checking. The CDR3 loop spans 15 amino acids. Germline V gene lookup returns CDR1 SGHTA and CDR2 FQGTGA. The CDR3 here is CASSLRGSGTDTQYF. The whole variable domain, filled in from reference TRBV7-3 and TRBJ2-3, reads GAGVSQTPSNKVTEKGKYVELRCDPISGHTALYWYRQSLGQGPEFLIYFQGTGAADDSGLPNDRFFAVRPEGSVSTLKIQRTERGDSAVYLCASSLRGSGTDTQYFGPGTRLTVL.

The chain joins TRBV6-1 to TRBJ1-5. This CDR3 spans 15 amino acids. Germline V gives CDR1 MNHNS, CDR2 SASEGT. The CDR3 here is CASSEGTGLGQPQHF.

The CDR3 loop is CASSHKMAPNTGELFF. This sequence joins TRBV7-3 and TRBJ2-2; the D call from TCRdb, TRBD2, cannot be confirmed without DNA. Germline CDR1 SGHTA, CDR2 FQGTGA. The CDR3 has 16 residues.

The chain carries TRBV20-1 and TRBJ1-1; TCRdb proposes TRBD1, but this gene call is untestable without DNA. The CDR3 extends over 18 amino acids. Germline V gene lookup returns CDR1 DFQATT and CDR2 SNEGSKA (reference sequence). The CDR3 protein is CSALRPPGQTHMNTEAFF.